This T cell receptor beta chain was recorded in a study of T cell repertoires in cytomegalovirus infection. Study details: It was the public TCR beta signatures that indicated both CMV infection and matching HLA type. Study-wide results and limits: HLA-C-restricted, CMV-specific TCR beta clonotypes were dominant ex vivo.

TCRdb reanalysed the reads using MiXCR and keeps one entry per CDR3 protein. The sample gives nearly 700,000 distinct CDR3 sequences, roughly a third of which show up once; roughly 18% is in the top ten. This clonotype was seen only a few times. The antigen remains unidentified. The CDR3 has 14 residues. Trimming removed 3 bases at V and 2 bases at J, with 11 bases between. Germline V lookup: CDR1 LNHDA, CDR2 SQIVND (reference sequence). Sequences were derived from cultured PBMCs, sampled from culture after CMV antigen stimulation. V gene TRBV19 combines with J gene TRBJ2-7; no firm D call. The sequence was collected from a human donor in good health (CMV status not recorded). Some clones in this sample may be carry-over from other donors' samples. The chain's CDR3 is CASSITPGTYEQYF. The CDR3 bases are TGTGCCAGTAGTATTACTCCAGGTACCTACGAGCAGTACTTC.